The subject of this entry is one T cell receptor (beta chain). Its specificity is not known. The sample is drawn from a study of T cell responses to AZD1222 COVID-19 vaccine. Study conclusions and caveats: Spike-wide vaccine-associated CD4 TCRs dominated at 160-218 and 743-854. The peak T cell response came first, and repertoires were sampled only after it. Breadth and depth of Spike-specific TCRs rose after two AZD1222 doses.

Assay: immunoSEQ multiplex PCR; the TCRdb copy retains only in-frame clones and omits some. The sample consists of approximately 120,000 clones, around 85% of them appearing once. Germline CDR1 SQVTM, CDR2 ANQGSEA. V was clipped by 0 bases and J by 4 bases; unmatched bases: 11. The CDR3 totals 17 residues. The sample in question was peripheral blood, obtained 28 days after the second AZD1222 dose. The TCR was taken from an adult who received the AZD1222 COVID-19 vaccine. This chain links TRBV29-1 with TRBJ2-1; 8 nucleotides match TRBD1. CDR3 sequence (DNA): TGCAGCGTTGAAGAAAGGGACAGGTGGAGGGGTTACAATGAGCAGTTCTTC. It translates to CSVEERDRWRGYNEQFF.